This T cell receptor (beta chain) was obtained from a study of spatial heterogeneity in lung cancer. Across the whole study: TCR and UMI combinations that were unique each appeared, on average, more than ten times in raw reads. Findings and limits, study-wide: The appearance of ubiquitous expanded tumor TCRs in blood was greater at resection than follow-up.

A word on this clonotype: Its antigen remains unidentified.

Time point given: sample taken at primary tumor resection. The study sequenced unsorted whole RNA from tumor, nontumor lung or frozen PBMC. Donors were fewer than 90 untreated early-stage non-small cell lung cancer patients. Every TCR cDNA molecule bore a unique molecular identifier. TCRdb itself ran the 5' RACE reads through MiXCR, one entry per CDR3 protein. The sample consists of 45,000 or so distinct CDR3 sequences, 12% of them appearing once. The sequence came from a female donor with early-stage non-small cell lung cancer. This specimen consisted of PBMCs, obtained at surgery.

The CDR3 DNA follows: TGCGCCAGCAGCGGGACAGGGGACACTGAAGCTTTCTTT. This gives the protein CASSGTGDTEAFF. This chain uses TRBV5-1 with TRBJ1-1; 10 nucleotides match TRBD1. This CDR3 has 13 residues. V lost 4 bases to trimming and J lost 3 bases; unmatched junction nucleotides: 0. Germline V lookup: CDR1 SGHRS, CDR2 YFSETQ.